This T cell receptor beta chain was sequenced during a study of T cell responses to AZD1222 COVID-19 vaccine. Study-level results: Unmutated regions of variants are reportedly targeted by nearly half of spike-specific TCRs.

Points on this clone: Its specificity is not known.

CDR3 length: 15 amino acids. From germline, CDR1 is LNHDA and CDR2 SQIVND (reference sequence). Unmatched junction bases numbered 8, after V lost 6 bases and J lost 6 bases. TCRdb keeps only in-frame clones here, not all; method: immunoSEQ multiplex PCR. This sample has approximately 80,000 clones, with roughly nine tenths found just once. The rearrangement links TRBV19 to TRBJ1-5; TRBD1 matches 10 bases. This sequence originates from an adult in good health. The sample was peripheral blood, taken on day 0 of AZD1222 vaccination. As DNA, the CDR3 is TGTGCCAGTAGCACTACCGGGACAGGGGTTCAGCCCCAGCATTTT. This codes for CASSTTGTGVQPQHF.